Listed below are T cell receptor beta chains from one sample, sequenced in a study of T cell responses to AZD1222 COVID-19 vaccine. This table comes from immunoSEQ multiplex PCR, and its TCRdb copy is limited to in-frame clones, with some not included. Found here are roughly 200,000 clones, roughly 94% of them singletons; the top ten hold around 1.7%. This specimen consisted of peripheral blood, obtained 28 days after the second dose of the MenACWY control vaccine. The source of these receptors is an adult who received the MenACWY meningococcal vaccine as a control. Both conserved end residues are part of each CDR3. Each record gives: CDR3 length, clone size, J gene, V gene, D gene, CDR3 DNA, CDR3 protein. A D gene is named only where the DNA matches it firmly. Rows may omit the clone size; those that give it use once, few, many or a size class.

len: 14
abundance: NA
j_gene: TRBJ1-4
v_gene: TRBV6-1
d_gene: NA
CDR3nt: TGTGCCAGCAGTGAGGGGAGAGCTAATGAAAAACTGTTTTTT
CDR3aa: CASSEGRANEKLFF

len: 15
abundance: NA
j_gene: TRBJ2-7
v_gene: TRBV7-9
d_gene: NA
CDR3nt: TGTGCCAGCAGCTTAGAGGGGACCCCTGGATACGAGCAGTACTTC
CDR3aa: CASSLEGTPGYEQYF

len: 13
abundance: NA
j_gene: TRBJ1-5
v_gene: TRBV7-9
d_gene: NA
CDR3nt: TGTGCCAGCAGCTTAGAAAGCTATCAGCCCCAGCATTTT
CDR3aa: CASSLESYQPQHF

len: 15
abundance: once
j_gene: TRBJ2-1
v_gene: TRBV19
d_gene: TRBD2
CDR3nt: TGTGCCAGTAGGCCCGGGACTAGCGGGAACAATGAGCAGTTCTTC
CDR3aa: CASRPGTSGNNEQFF

len: 15
abundance: NA
j_gene: TRBJ1-2
v_gene: TRBV5-5
d_gene: NA
CDR3nt: TGTGCCAGCAGCTCACAGCCCAGGGAGGTGAAAGGCTACACCTTC
CDR3aa: CASSSQPREVKGYTF

len: 14
abundance: NA
j_gene: TRBJ2-1
v_gene: TRBV25-1
d_gene: TRBD2
CDR3nt: TGTGCCAGCAGTGAAGCGGGAGAAAGAAATGAGCAGTTCTTC
CDR3aa: CASSEAGERNEQFF

len: 11
abundance: NA
j_gene: TRBJ2-7
v_gene: TRBV28
d_gene: TRBD2
CDR3nt: TGTGCTAGCGGGATGCCCTACGAGCAGTACTTC
CDR3aa: CASGMPYEQYF

len: 16
abundance: once
j_gene: TRBJ2-1
v_gene: TRBV7-2
d_gene: NA
CDR3nt: TGTGCCAGCAGCTTACTGACTGGGCAGCGCTACAATGAGCAGTTCTTC
CDR3aa: CASSLLTGQRYNEQFF

len: 17
abundance: NA
j_gene: TRBJ2-5
v_gene: TRBV28
d_gene: TRBD2
CDR3nt: TGTGCCAGCAGTTTACCGCTAGCGGGGGGGCCCCAAGAGACCCAGTACTTC
CDR3aa: CASSLPLAGGPQETQYF

len: 13
abundance: NA
j_gene: TRBJ1-5
v_gene: TRBV6-2/TRBV6-3
d_gene: NA
CDR3nt: TGTGCCAGCAGTTACCTCGGCAATCAGCCCCAGCATTTT
CDR3aa: CASSYLGNQPQHF

len: 14
abundance: NA
j_gene: TRBJ1-1
v_gene: TRBV3-1/TRBV3-2
d_gene: NA
CDR3nt: TGTGCCAGCAGCCCTCAACAGATTACCACTGAAGCTTTCTTT
CDR3aa: CASSPQQITTEAFF

len: 17
abundance: NA
j_gene: TRBJ2-1
v_gene: TRBV4-2
d_gene: TRBD2
CDR3nt: TGTGCCAGCAGCCAAAGAGTAGCGGGAGGGTTAGGCAATGAGCAGTTCTTC
CDR3aa: CASSQRVAGGLGNEQFF

len: 16
abundance: NA
j_gene: TRBJ1-5
v_gene: TRBV5-8
d_gene: NA
CDR3nt: TGTGCCAGCAGCTGGTTTTCCCATTGGTGGAATCAGCCCCAGCATTTT
CDR3aa: CASSWFSHWWNQPQHF

len: 12
abundance: NA
j_gene: TRBJ1-2
v_gene: TRBV12-3/TRBV12-4
d_gene: NA
CDR3nt: TGTGCCAGCAGTTTACGTAGGACGGCTCGGACCTTC
CDR3aa: CASSLRRTARTF

len: 16
abundance: NA
j_gene: TRBJ2-7
v_gene: TRBV5-5
d_gene: TRBD1
CDR3nt: TGTGCCAGCAGCTTGTTTACAGGGGGCGCGTCCTACGAGCAGTACTTC
CDR3aa: CASSLFTGGASYEQYF

len: 15
abundance: once
j_gene: TRBJ2-7
v_gene: TRBV5-1
d_gene: TRBD2
CDR3nt: TGCGCCAGCAGCTTGGAAGCTAGCGGGAGTCACGAGCAGTACTTC
CDR3aa: CASSLEASGSHEQYF

len: 15
abundance: NA
j_gene: TRBJ1-1
v_gene: TRBV10-2
d_gene: NA
CDR3nt: TGCGCCAGCAGTGAGAAGGGGACATGGAACACTGAAGCTTTCTTT
CDR3aa: CASSEKGTWNTEAFF

len: 13
abundance: NA
j_gene: TRBJ1-6
v_gene: TRBV6-1
d_gene: NA
CDR3nt: TGTGCCAGCAGTTATACGGAGTCCTCACCCCTCCACTTT
CDR3aa: CASSYTESSPLHF

len: 14
abundance: NA
j_gene: TRBJ1-2
v_gene: TRBV6-5
d_gene: NA
CDR3nt: TGTGCCAGCAGTTCCGACCGGTACGTCTATGGCTACACCTTC
CDR3aa: CASSSDRYVYGYTF

len: 15
abundance: NA
j_gene: TRBJ2-1
v_gene: TRBV13
d_gene: TRBD2
CDR3nt: TGTGCCAGCAGCTTGGACGGGACTAGCGGCAATGAGCAGTTCTTC
CDR3aa: CASSLDGTSGNEQFF

len: 16
abundance: NA
j_gene: TRBJ2-5
v_gene: TRBV9
d_gene: TRBD1
CDR3nt: TGTGCCAGCAGCGTAGGCCTACAGGGGGTGGGAGAGACCCAGTACTTC
CDR3aa: CASSVGLQGVGETQYF

len: 15
abundance: few
j_gene: TRBJ2-7
v_gene: TRBV28
d_gene: NA
CDR3nt: TGTGCCAGCAGTTCGGACTTCATTAGCTCCTACGAGCAGTACTTC
CDR3aa: CASSSDFISSYEQYF

len: 17
abundance: NA
j_gene: TRBJ1-1
v_gene: TRBV19
d_gene: TRBD1
CDR3nt: TGTGCCAGTAGTAGGCGGGACAGGGGGCTAATTGACACTGAAGCTTTCTTT
CDR3aa: CASSRRDRGLIDTEAFF

len: 18
abundance: NA
j_gene: TRBJ2-3
v_gene: TRBV7-2
d_gene: TRBD2
CDR3nt: TGTGCCAGCAGCTTACGTTCACGAGCGGGGCCTAGCACAGATACGCAGTATTTT
CDR3aa: CASSLRSRAGPSTDTQYF

len: 14
abundance: NA
j_gene: TRBJ1-1
v_gene: TRBV5-1
d_gene: NA
CDR3nt: TGCGCCAGCAGCTTGGGGGCAGGGAACACTGAAGCTTTCTTT
CDR3aa: CASSLGAGNTEAFF

len: 14
abundance: few
j_gene: TRBJ2-5
v_gene: TRBV7-9
d_gene: NA
CDR3nt: TGTGCCAGCAGCTTAGCTGGACAACAAGAGACCCAGTACTTC
CDR3aa: CASSLAGQQETQYF

len: 16
abundance: NA
j_gene: TRBJ1-6
v_gene: TRBV6-1
d_gene: TRBD1
CDR3nt: TGTGCCAGCAGTAAAGACAGGGGCGACTATAATTCACCCCTCCACTTT
CDR3aa: CASSKDRGDYNSPLHF

len: 15
abundance: NA
j_gene: TRBJ2-3
v_gene: TRBV9
d_gene: TRBD2
CDR3nt: TGTGCCAGCAGCCTTAGCGGGGGTCATCCAGATACGCAGTATTTT
CDR3aa: CASSLSGGHPDTQYF

len: 14
abundance: NA
j_gene: TRBJ2-5
v_gene: TRBV12-5
d_gene: NA
CDR3nt: TGTGCTAGTGCCGCGGGTGTACTCCAAGAGACCCAGTACTTC
CDR3aa: CASAAGVLQETQYF

len: 13
abundance: NA
j_gene: TRBJ1-1
v_gene: TRBV18
d_gene: NA
CDR3nt: TGTGCCAGCTCAGAAGACCAAAACACTGAAGCTTTCTTT
CDR3aa: CASSEDQNTEAFF

len: 15
abundance: NA
j_gene: TRBJ2-7
v_gene: TRBV10-3
d_gene: NA
CDR3nt: TGTGCCATCAGTGACCTCCGTGGAAGAGGTTACGAGCAGTACTTC
CDR3aa: CAISDLRGRGYEQYF

len: 17
abundance: NA
j_gene: TRBJ1-3
v_gene: TRBV14
d_gene: TRBD1
CDR3nt: TGTGCCAGCAGCCAACTGGGACAGGCCTCCTCTGGAAACACCATATATTTT
CDR3aa: CASSQLGQASSGNTIYF

len: 16
abundance: NA
j_gene: TRBJ2-5
v_gene: TRBV18
d_gene: TRBD2
CDR3nt: TGTGCCAGCTCACCACCGGTGGCTAGCGGCCGGGAGACCCAGTACTTC
CDR3aa: CASSPPVASGRETQYF

len: 15
abundance: once
j_gene: TRBJ1-5
v_gene: TRBV10-3
d_gene: NA
CDR3nt: TGTGCCATCAGTGAGTCGTTTAGGGGCAATCAGCCCCAGCATTTT
CDR3aa: CAISESFRGNQPQHF

len: 13
abundance: NA
j_gene: TRBJ2-3
v_gene: TRBV5-4
d_gene: TRBD2
CDR3nt: TGTGCCACGGGGGGGGGCCGGACAGATACGCAGTATTTT
CDR3aa: CATGGGRTDTQYF

len: 12
abundance: NA
j_gene: TRBJ2-2
v_gene: TRBV9
d_gene: NA
CDR3nt: TGTGCCAGCAGCGTAGCAACCGGGGAGCTGTTTTTT
CDR3aa: CASSVATGELFF

len: 16
abundance: NA
j_gene: TRBJ1-3
v_gene: TRBV4-3
d_gene: NA
CDR3nt: TGCGCCAGCAGCCAAGATGAAAGGCAATCTGGAAACACCATATATTTT
CDR3aa: CASSQDERQSGNTIYF

len: 15
abundance: NA
j_gene: TRBJ1-1
v_gene: TRBV5-8
d_gene: TRBD1
CDR3nt: TGTGCCAGCAGGGGACAGGGGCTGGGGAACACTGAAGCTTTCTTT
CDR3aa: CASRGQGLGNTEAFF

len: 16
abundance: NA
j_gene: TRBJ1-1
v_gene: TRBV5-4
d_gene: NA
CDR3nt: TGTGCCAGCAGCTTGGCGGGATTTGGTGTATATACTGAAGCTTTCTTT
CDR3aa: CASSLAGFGVYTEAFF

len: 12
abundance: NA
j_gene: TRBJ2-7
v_gene: TRBV28
d_gene: NA
CDR3nt: TGTGCCAGCAGTCTGGGGGGTTACGAGCAGTACTTC
CDR3aa: CASSLGGYEQYF

len: 15
abundance: NA
j_gene: TRBJ1-2
v_gene: TRBV28
d_gene: TRBD1
CDR3nt: TGTGCCAGCAGTCCGCTCCGACAGGGGGGTCATGGCTACACCTTC
CDR3aa: CASSPLRQGGHGYTF

len: 15
abundance: NA
j_gene: TRBJ1-2
v_gene: TRBV5-1
d_gene: NA
CDR3nt: TGCGCCAGCAGCCTTTCCGGGACGGTTAACTATGGCTACACCTTC
CDR3aa: CASSLSGTVNYGYTF

len: 16
abundance: NA
j_gene: TRBJ1-6
v_gene: TRBV5-4
d_gene: NA
CDR3nt: TGTGCCAGCAGCTTCTCCGGGACCGCGCTAAATTCACCCCTCCACTTT
CDR3aa: CASSFSGTALNSPLHF